The text below deals with one T cell receptor beta chain. The data were obtained in a study of T-cell reconstitution after alpha-beta-depleted transplantation in children. Unique molecular identifiers were incorporated during preparation of the TCRbeta library. TCRdb ran MiXCR on the PCR reads and lists one entry per CDR3 protein. The repertoire includes about 500,000 distinct CDR3 sequences, about 31% of them detected once, and around 2.4% sits in the top ten. This receptor was taken from a human donor who donated a stem cell graft to a child with aplastic anemia. Sequenced here: PBMCs from the stem cell graft donor, sampled from the stem cell graft.

The CDR3 bases are TGCGCCAGCAGCCTTAGTGAGGCCGGGGAGCTGTTTTTT. Translated, it gives CASSLSEAGELFF. This rearrangement joins TRBV5-1 to TRBJ2-2; no firm D call. Germline CDR1 is SGHRS and CDR2 is YFSETQ. The CDR3 length is 13 residues. The V end lost 4 bases, the J end lost 6 bases, and 10 bases lay between the germline ends.